Sequencing of this T cell receptor (beta chain) was carried out in a study of regulatory T cells in long-lasting Graves disease. Study findings and constraints: Newly diagnosed patients shared around 910 public clonotypes; persistent patients shared around 2,800.

Time point noted: newly diagnosed GD, antithyroid drugs for less than 3 months. PBMCs were the source of the RNA used for TCR sequencing. Trimming left V 5 bases short and J 3 bases short, with 17 bases between. The CDR3 spans 15 residues. Looked up from germline, CDR1 is SQVTM and CDR2 is ANQGSEA. Arm-PCR of CDR3 regions and iRepertoire HTBI primers were the basis on which TCR beta libraries were built. TCRdb re-called the multiplex PCR reads through MiXCR, storing one row per CDR3 protein. The table has approximately 230,000 distinct CDR3 sequences, approximately 16% seen once; the top ten hold 22%. This clonotype was recorded at least ten times. Antigen: not known.

The J gene is TRBJ2-1, the V gene TRBV29-1, with D possibly TRBD1 on 6 matching bases. Specimen: peripheral blood mononuclear cells (PBMCs), collected at new diagnosis, from a patient treated with antithyroid drugs. This TCR was sampled from a female donor with Graves disease. CDR3 nucleotide sequence: TGCAGCGTTCCTACAGGGCAACTGGACTACAATGAGCAGTTCTTC. Encoded protein: CSVPTGQLDYNEQFF.